These 3 T cell receptor beta chains came from one sample sequenced in a study of T cell responses to AZD1222 COVID-19 vaccine. Using immunoSEQ multiplex PCR, the repertoire was profiled, and TCRdb retains in-frame clones only, with some absent. Here the sample spans roughly 150,000 clones, 75% to 90% being singletons. This sample comprised peripheral blood, obtained on day 0 of AZD1222 vaccination. These receptor sequences come from an adult in good health.

J is TRBJ1-5 and V is TRBV27; D uncertain. The CDR3 has 12 amino acids. CDR1 is MNHEY, CDR2 SMNVEV, per germline (reference sequence). The V end was cut by 6 bases, the J end by 3 bases, with 6 bases between. In DNA, the CDR3 is TGTGCCAGCAGCTACTTCAATCAGCCCCAGCATTTT. Protein product: CASSYFNQPQHF.

The chain is built from TRBV21-1 and TRBJ2-7; TRBD1, the table's D call, was not compared with the DNA. TRBV21-1 is shown as a pseudogene. CDR3 length: 18 amino acids. For the CDR3, the DNA is TGTGCCAGCAACCCTCCCCACCTCCGGGACAGGGAGGACTACGAGCAGTACTTC. Protein product: CASNPPHLRDREDYEQYF.

J is TRBJ1-2 and V is TRBV30; a possible D gene is TRBD1 (5 bases). Germline V gene sequence: CDR1 GTSNPN, CDR2 SVGIG (reference sequence). This CDR3 has 15 residues. V was shortened by 3 bases and J by 3 bases, with 17 bases between the two germline ends. The CDR3 reads CAWRVSGGMHYGYTF. CDR3 DNA sequence: TGTGCCTGGAGAGTTTCGGGGGGTATGCACTATGGCTACACCTTC.